This record looks at one T cell receptor beta chain sequence and its context. V lost 5 bases to trimming and J lost 6 bases, with 8 bases between them. Germline V gene sequence: CDR1 LNHDA, CDR2 SQIVND (reference sequence). CDR3 length: 11 amino acids. This specimen belongs to a study of blood T cell repertoires in COVID-19. Study details: The United States, Italy and Spain were the sources of the acute and convalescent COVID-19 samples. T cells, B-cell-depleted T cells, or PBMCs provided the cDNA or gDNA that served as material.

As handled by the study authors: Nucleated cell number was recorded as an estimate derived from reference gene primer amplification. Some clones are missing from TCRdb's copy, which holds only in-frame ones; the method was immunoSEQ multiplex PCR. The DNA gave D and trimming, while V, J and clone size come from that table. Among roughly 86,000 clones listed, approximately 86% were seen once. The clonotype was recovered from a man aged 50-60 years with active or convalescent COVID-19. The chain is built from TRBV19 and TRBJ2-7, with D maybe TRBD1 (5 bases). Material for sequencing was peripheral blood. The CDR3 DNA follows: TGTGCCAGTAGTCAGGGTAGCGAGCAGTACTTC. Translation: CASSQGSEQYF.